A single sample is the source of the 8 T cell receptor beta chains below, sequenced in a study of vaccination effects on CD4 cells after COVID-19. Which antigens these TCRs recognize remains unknown. Sequencing in the ViraFEST assay came after antigen-specific CD4+ T cells had been expanded with viral peptide pools, which were used to stimulate PBMC. CD4+ T cell isolation took place after approximately ten days of culture. Each vaccine recipient was nucleocapsid antibody negative and had no prior SARS-CoV-2 infection. Clones were read by immunoSEQ multiplex PCR, and TCRdb kept only the in-frame ones, dropping some. Here the sample spans fewer than 65,000 clones, 60% to 80% being singletons. The sample was CD4+ T cells from PBMCs cultured with HCoV-OC43 spike peptides, taken before COVID-19 vaccination. The subset was: HCoV-OC43 spike overlapping peptide pool stimulation. All receptors derive from a human donor who received a COVID-19 vaccine.

The chain links TRBV10-1 to TRBJ2-1; D gene ambiguous. Germline V lookup: CDR1 WNHNN, CDR2 SYGVQD (reference sequence). V was clipped by 0 bases and J by 4 bases, with 13 bases between them. This CDR3 has 16 residues. The CDR3 region is CASSESTGRLYNEQFF. In nucleotides, the CDR3 is TGCGCCAGCAGTGAGTCGACGGGTCGCCTATACAATGAGCAGTTCTTC.

The chain couples TRBV18 to TRBJ1-1; 9 bases are a match to TRBD1. J was trimmed by 0 bases and V by 4 bases; bases with no gene match: 3. Germline V gene lookup returns CDR1 KGHSH and CDR2 LQKENI. The CDR3 has 15 amino acids. As DNA, the CDR3 is TGTGCCAGCTCACAAGACAGGGGGATGAACACTGAAGCTTTCTTT. This encodes CASSQDRGMNTEAFF.

In the case of this clone: At one end the junction does not follow the germline gene, possibly because of a read error. DNA for the CDR3: TGTGCCACCAGTGACAACAAGCCTGGAAGCACCATATATTTT. Protein product: CATSDNKPGSTIYF. The V and J genes are TRBV24-1 and TRBJ1-3, with D unresolved. Germline CDR1 is KGHDR and CDR2 is SFDVKD. This CDR3 is 14 amino acids long.

This clone came up a few times. The chain couples TRBV7-9 to TRBJ1-4; D ambiguous. V was trimmed by 3 bases and J by 5 bases, leaving 7 bases between them. The CDR3 totals 13 residues. Germline V gene sequence: CDR1 SEHNR, CDR2 FQNEAQ (reference sequence). The CDR3 DNA reads TGTGCCAGCAGCTTTGCCGGGAATGAAAAACTGTTTTTT. This encodes CASSFAGNEKLFF.

This clone was detected only a few times. This sequence joins TRBV4-1 and TRBJ2-1; 8 bases fit TRBD2. J lost 3 bases, V lost 1 base, and 5 bases had no gene match. The CDR3 is made up of 16 amino acids. Germline V gene data show CDR1 as MGHRA and CDR2 as YSYEKL. CDR3 residues: CASSQVGGGNYNEQFF. In DNA, the CDR3 is TGCGCCAGCAGCCAAGTCGGGGGGGGTAACTACAATGAGCAGTTCTTC.

The chain employs TRBV28 and TRBJ1-1; a possible D gene is TRBD1 (5 bases). Trimming pared 5 bases from V and 0 bases from J, leaving 22 bases between. The CDR3 has 18 amino acids. Germline V gives CDR1 MDHEN, CDR2 SYDVKM. This CDR3 is CASSDYVAGVGMNTEAFF. The CDR3 DNA reads as TGTGCCAGCAGTGATTACGTCGCGGGGGTCGGGATGAACACTGAAGCTTTCTTT.

The rearrangement joins TRBV10-3 to TRBJ1-4; TRBD1 might be the D (6 bases). Looked up from germline, CDR1 is ENHRY and CDR2 is SYGVKD. Trimming pared 11 bases from V and 6 bases from J, leaving 13 bases between. The CDR3 has 12 residues. This CDR3 reads CAARGADEKLFF. CDR3 in DNA: TGTGCCGCCAGGGGTGCCGATGAAAAACTGTTTTTT.

The chain recombines TRBV6-5 with TRBJ1-3, with a tentative D call TRBD1 (5 bases). The V gene lost 5 bases and the J gene lost 2 bases, with 7 bases spanning the gap. The CDR3 spans 13 residues. CDR1 is MNHEY, CDR2 SVGAGI, per germline. The CDR3 sequence is CASSTGAGNTIYF. The CDR3 bases are TGTGCCAGCAGTACAGGCGCTGGAAACACCATATATTTT.